This TCR beta chain was profiled in a study of blood T cell repertoires in COVID-19. Study context: T cells, B-cell-depleted T cells, or PBMCs provided the cDNA or gDNA that served as material.

Original handling: Estimation of nucleated cell counts relied on the amplification of reference gene primers. Data came from immunoSEQ multiplex PCR; TCRdb stores just in-frame clones and leaves some out. V and J calls and clone size come straight from that table; D and trimming were deduced from the DNA. This sample has some 240,000 clones; approximately 92% occur once, and the top ten carry approximately 4.6%. This CDR3 region has 13 residues. Germline CDR1 reads MNHNY; CDR2 reads SVGAGI (reference sequence). V dropped 6 bases and J dropped 6; count of bases not matched to a gene: 7. The sample was peripheral blood. The chain is built from TRBV6-6 and TRBJ2-7, with 8 bases aligning to TRBD2. This TCR derives from a woman in her thirties or forties who had recovered from COVID-19. CDR3 region: CASRRLAGLEQYV. CDR3 in DNA: TGTGCCAGCAGACGCTTAGCGGGACTCGAGCAGTACGTC.